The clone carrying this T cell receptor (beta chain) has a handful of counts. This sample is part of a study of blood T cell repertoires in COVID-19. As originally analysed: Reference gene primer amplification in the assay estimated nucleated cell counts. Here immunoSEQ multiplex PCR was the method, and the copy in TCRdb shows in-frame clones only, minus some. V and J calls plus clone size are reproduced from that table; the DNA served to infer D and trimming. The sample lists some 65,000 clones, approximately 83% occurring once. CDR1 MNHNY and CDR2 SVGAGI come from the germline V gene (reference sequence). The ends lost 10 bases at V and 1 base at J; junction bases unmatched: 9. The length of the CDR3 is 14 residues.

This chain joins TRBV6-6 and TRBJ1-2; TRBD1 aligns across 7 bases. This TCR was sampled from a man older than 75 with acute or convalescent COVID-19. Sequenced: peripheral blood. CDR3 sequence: CAIRGAGGNYGYTF. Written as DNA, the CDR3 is TGTGCCATTAGAGGGGCAGGGGGTAACTATGGCTACACCTTC.